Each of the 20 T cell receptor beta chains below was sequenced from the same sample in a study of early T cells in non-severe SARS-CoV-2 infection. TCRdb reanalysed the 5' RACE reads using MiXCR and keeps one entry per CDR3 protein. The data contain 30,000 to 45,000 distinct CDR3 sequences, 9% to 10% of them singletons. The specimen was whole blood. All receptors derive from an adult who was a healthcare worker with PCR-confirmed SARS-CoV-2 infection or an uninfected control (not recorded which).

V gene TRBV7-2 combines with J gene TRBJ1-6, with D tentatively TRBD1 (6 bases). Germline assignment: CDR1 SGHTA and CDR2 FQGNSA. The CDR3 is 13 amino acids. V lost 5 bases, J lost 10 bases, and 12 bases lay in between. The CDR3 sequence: CASSHGQPSPLHF. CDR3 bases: TGTGCCAGCAGCCATGGACAGCCATCACCCCTCCACTTT.

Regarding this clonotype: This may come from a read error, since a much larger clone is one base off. The CDR3 coding sequence is TGTCCCAGCAGCTTAGGGACAGGGAAAGAGACCCAGTACTTC. Translating it yields CPSSLGTGKETQYF. The rearrangement joins TRBV7-6 to TRBJ2-5, with 9 bases matching TRBD1. Germline V CDR1 and CDR2: SGHVS, FNYEAQ. The CDR3 spans 14 residues.

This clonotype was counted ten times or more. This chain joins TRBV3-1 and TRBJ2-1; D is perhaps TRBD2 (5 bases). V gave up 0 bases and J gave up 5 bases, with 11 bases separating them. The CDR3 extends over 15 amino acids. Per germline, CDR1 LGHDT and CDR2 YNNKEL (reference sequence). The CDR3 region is CASSQDLGSHNEQFF. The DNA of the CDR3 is TGTGCCAGCAGCCAAGATTTGGGGAGCCACAATGAGCAGTTCTTC.

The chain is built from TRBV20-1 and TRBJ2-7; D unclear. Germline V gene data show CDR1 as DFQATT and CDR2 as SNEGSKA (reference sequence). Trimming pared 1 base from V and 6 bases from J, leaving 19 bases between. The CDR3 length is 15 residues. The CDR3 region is CSARADGRSEGEQYF. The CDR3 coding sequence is TGCAGTGCTAGAGCCGATGGAAGGAGTGAAGGCGAGCAGTACTTC.

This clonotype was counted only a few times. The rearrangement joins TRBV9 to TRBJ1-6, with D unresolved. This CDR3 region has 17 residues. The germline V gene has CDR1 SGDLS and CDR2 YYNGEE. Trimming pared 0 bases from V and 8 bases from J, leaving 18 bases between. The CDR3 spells CASSVAAVRARDSPLHF. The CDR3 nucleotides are TGTGCCAGCAGCGTAGCGGCCGTGAGGGCCCGGGATTCACCCCTCCACTTT. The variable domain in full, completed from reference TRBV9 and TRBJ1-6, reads DSGVTQTPKHLITATGQRVTLRCSPRSGDLSVYWYQQSLDQGLQFLIQYYNGEERAKGNILERFSAQQFPDLHSELNLSSLELGDSALYFCASSVAAVRARDSPLHFGNGTRLTVT.

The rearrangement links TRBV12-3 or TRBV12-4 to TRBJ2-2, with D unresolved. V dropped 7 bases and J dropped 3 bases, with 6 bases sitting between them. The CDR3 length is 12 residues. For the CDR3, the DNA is TGTGCCAGCAATCCGGACACCGGGGAGCTGTTTTTT. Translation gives CASNPDTGELFF.

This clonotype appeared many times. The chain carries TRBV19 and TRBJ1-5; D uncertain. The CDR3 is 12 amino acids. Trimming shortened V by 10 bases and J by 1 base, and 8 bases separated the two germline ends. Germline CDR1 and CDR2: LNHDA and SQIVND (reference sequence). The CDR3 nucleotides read TGTGCCATCGGAAGGAGCAATCAGCCCCAGCATTTT. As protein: CAIGRSNQPQHF.

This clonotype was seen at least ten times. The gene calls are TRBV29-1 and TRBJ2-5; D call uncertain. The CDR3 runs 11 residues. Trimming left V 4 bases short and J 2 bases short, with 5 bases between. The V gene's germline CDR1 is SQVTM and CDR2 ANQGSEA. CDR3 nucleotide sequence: TGCAGCGTTGGCGTTCAAGAGACCCAGTACTTC. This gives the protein CSVGVQETQYF. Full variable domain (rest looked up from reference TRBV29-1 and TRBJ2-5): SAVISQKPSRDICQRGTSLTIQCQVDSQVTMMFWYRQQPGQSLTLIATANQGSEATYESGFVIDKFPISRPNLTFSTLTVSNMSPEDSSIYLCSVGVQETQYFGPGTRLLVL.

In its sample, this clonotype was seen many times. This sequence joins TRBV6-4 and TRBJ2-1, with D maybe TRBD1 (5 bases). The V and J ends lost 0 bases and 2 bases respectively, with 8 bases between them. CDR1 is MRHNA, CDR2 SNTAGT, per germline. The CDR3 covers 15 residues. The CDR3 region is CASSDSQGPYNEQFF. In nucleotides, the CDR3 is TGTGCCAGCAGTGACTCCCAGGGCCCCTACAATGAGCAGTTCTTC.

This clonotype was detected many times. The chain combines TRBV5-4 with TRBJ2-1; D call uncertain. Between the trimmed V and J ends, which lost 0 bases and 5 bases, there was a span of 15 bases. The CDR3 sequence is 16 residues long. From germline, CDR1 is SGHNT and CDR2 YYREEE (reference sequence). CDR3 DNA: TGTGCCAGCAGCTTGGGGCTAGTCGGTCGGGACAATGAGCAGTTCTTC. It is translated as CASSLGLVGRDNEQFF.

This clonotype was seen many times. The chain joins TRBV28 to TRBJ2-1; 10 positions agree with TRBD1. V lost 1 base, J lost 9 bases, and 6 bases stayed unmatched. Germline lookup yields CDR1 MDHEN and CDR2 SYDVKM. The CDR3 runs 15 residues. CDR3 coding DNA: TGTGCCAGCAGTTTATCGGGGACAGGGGTTTTTGAGCAGTTCTTC. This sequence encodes CASSLSGTGVFEQFF.

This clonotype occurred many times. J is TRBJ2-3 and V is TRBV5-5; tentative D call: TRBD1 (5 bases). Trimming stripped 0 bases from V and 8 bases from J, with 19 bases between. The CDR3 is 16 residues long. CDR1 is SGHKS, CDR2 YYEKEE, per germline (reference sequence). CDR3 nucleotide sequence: TGTGCCAGCAGCTTGGTGCAGGGAACCCCTACTGGTACGCAGTATTTT. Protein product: CASSLVQGTPTGTQYF.

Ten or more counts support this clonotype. The CDR3, as DNA: TGCGCCAGCAGAGGGGAGGGAGAGACCCAGTACTTC. Translated, it gives CASRGEGETQYF. This chain joins TRBV5-1 and TRBJ2-5; 7 positions match TRBD2. This CDR3 comprises 12 residues. Trimming cost V 5 bases and J 4 bases; bases outside gene matches: 2. Germline V gene lookup returns CDR1 SGHRS and CDR2 YFSETQ.

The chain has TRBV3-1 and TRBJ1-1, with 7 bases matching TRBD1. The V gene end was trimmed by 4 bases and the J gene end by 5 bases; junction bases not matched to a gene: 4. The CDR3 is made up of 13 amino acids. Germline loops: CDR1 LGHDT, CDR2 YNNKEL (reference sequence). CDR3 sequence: CASSRGGITEAFF. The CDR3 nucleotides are TGTGCCAGCAGCCGAGGGGGCATTACTGAAGCTTTCTTT.

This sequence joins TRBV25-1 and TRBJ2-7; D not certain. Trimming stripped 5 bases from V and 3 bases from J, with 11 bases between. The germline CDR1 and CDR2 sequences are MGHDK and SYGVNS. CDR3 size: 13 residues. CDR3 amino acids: CASSHQVNYEQYF. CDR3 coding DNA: TGTGCCAGCAGTCATCAGGTGAACTACGAGCAGTACTTC.

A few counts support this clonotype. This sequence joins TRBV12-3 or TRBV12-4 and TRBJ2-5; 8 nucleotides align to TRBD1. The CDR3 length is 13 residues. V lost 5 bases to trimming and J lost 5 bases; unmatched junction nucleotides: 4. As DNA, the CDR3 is TGTGCCAGCAGTACCGGGACAGGCGAGACCCAGTACTTC. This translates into CASSTGTGETQYF.

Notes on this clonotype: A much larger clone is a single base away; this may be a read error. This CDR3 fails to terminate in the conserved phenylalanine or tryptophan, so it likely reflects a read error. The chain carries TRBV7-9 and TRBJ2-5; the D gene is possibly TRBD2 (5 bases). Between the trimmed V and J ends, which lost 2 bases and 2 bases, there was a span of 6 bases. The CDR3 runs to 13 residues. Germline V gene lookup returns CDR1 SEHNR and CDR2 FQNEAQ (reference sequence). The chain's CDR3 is CASSLPGQETQYL. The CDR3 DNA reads TGTGCCAGCAGCTTACCGGGACAAGAGACCCAGTACCTC.

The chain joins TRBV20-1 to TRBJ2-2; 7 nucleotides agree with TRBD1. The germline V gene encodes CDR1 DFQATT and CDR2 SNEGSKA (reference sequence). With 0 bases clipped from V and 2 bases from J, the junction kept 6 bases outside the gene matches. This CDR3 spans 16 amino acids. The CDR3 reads CSARDSGQTNTGELFF. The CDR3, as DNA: TGCAGTGCTAGAGACTCGGGACAGACCAACACCGGGGAGCTGTTTTTT.

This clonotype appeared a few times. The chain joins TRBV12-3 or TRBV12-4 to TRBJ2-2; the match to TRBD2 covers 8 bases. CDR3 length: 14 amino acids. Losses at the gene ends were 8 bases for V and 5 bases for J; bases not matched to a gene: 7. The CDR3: CASGNRGGTGELFF. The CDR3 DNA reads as TGTGCCAGCGGCAACCGGGGGGGGACCGGGGAGCTGTTTTTT.

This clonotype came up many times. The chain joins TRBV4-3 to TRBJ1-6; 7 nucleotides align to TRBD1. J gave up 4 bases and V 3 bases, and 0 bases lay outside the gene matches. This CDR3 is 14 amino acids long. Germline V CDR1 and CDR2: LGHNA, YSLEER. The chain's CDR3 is CASSQGQYNSPLHF. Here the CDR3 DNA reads TGCGCCAGCAGCCAGGGACAGTATAATTCACCCCTCCACTTT.